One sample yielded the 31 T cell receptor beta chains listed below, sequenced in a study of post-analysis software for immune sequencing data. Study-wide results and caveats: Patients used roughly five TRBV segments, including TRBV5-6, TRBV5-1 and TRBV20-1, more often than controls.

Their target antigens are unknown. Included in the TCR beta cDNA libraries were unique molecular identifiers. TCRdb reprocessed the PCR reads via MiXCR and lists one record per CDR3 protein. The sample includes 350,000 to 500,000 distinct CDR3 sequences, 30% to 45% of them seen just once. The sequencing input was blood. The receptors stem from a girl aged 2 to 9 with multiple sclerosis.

Here the CDR3 DNA reads TGTGCCAGCAGCTTATACGGGGGGGCCTACCTGGCAGATACGCAGTATTTT. Translating it yields CASSLYGGAYLADTQYF. V and J are TRBV7-3 and TRBJ2-3, with 8 nucleotides matching TRBD2. V gave up 2 bases and J gave up 4 bases; unmatched junction bases: 11. CDR1 and CDR2 (germline): SGHTA, FQGTGA. This CDR3 contains 17 residues.

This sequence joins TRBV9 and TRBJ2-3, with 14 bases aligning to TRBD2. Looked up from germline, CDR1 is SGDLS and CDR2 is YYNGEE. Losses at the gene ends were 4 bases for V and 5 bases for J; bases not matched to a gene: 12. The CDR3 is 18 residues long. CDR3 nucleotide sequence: TGTGCCAGCAGCCCGGGACTAGCGGGAGTGACGCGAGGAGATACGCAGTATTTT. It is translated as CASSPGLAGVTRGDTQYF.

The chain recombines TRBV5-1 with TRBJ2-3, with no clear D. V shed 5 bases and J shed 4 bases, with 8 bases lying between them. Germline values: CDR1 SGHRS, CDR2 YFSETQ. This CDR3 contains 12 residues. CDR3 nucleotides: TGCGCCAGCAGTAAGCCCTCAGATACGCAGTATTTT. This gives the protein CASSKPSDTQYF.

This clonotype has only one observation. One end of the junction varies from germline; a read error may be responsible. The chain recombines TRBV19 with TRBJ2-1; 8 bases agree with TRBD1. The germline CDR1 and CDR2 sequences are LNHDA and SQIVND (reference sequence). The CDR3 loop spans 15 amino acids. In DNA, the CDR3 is TGTGCCAATAGTAGTACAGGGGGGACTTACAATGAGCAGTTCTTC. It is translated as CANSSTGGTYNEQFF.

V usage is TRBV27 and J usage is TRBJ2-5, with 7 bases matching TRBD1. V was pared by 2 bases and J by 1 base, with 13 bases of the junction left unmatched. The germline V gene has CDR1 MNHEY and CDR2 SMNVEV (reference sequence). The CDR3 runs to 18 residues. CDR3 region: CASSLKGAPYLGQETQYF. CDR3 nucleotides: TGTGCCAGCAGTTTAAAGGGGGCACCGTACCTTGGCCAAGAGACCCAGTACTTC.

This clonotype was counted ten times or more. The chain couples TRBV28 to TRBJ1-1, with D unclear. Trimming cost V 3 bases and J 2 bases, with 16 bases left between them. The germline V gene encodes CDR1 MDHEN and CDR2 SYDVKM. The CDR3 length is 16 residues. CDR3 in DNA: TGTGCCAGCAGTTTCGCCCGGGGAGGAATTAACACTGAAGCTTTCTTT. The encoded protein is CASSFARGGINTEAFF.

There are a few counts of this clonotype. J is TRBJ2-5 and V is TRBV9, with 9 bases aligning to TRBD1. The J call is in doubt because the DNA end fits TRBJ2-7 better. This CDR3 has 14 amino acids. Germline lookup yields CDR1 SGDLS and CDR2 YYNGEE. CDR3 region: CASSMGQGEYEQYF. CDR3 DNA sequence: TGTGCCAGCAGCATGGGACAGGGAGAATACGAGCAGTACTTC.

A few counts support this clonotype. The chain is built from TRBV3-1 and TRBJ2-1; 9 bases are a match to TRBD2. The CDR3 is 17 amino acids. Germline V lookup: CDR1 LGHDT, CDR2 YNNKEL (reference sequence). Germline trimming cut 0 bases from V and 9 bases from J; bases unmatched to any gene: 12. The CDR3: CASSQERANSGRSEQFF. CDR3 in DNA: TGTGCCAGCAGCCAAGAACGAGCGAATAGCGGGAGAAGTGAGCAGTTCTTC.

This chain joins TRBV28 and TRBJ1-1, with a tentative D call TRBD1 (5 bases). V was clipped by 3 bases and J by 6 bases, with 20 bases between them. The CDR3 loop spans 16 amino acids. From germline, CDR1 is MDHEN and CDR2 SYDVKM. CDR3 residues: CASSLATRLVTAEAFF. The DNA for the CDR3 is TGTGCCAGCAGTTTGGCTACGAGACTGGTGACAGCTGAAGCTTTCTTT.

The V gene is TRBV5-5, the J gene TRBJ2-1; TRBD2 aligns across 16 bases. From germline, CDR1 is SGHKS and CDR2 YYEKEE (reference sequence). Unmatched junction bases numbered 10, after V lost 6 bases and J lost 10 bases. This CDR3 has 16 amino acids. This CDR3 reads CASTGTSGGALREQFF. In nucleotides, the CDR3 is TGTGCCAGCACCGGGACTAGCGGGGGGGCTCTGCGCGAGCAGTTCTTC.

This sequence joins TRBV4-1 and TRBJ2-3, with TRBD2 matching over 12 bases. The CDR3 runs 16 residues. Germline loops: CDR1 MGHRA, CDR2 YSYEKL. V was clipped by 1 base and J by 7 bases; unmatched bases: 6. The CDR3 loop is CASSQALAGGPNTQYF. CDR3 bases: TGCGCCAGCAGCCAAGCCCTAGCGGGGGGGCCGAATACGCAGTATTTT.

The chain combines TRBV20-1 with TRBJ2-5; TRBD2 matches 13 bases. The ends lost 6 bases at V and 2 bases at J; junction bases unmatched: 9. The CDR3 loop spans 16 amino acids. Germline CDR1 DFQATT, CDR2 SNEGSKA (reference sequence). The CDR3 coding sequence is TGCAGTGCCACAGCCCCACTAGCGGGGGGGCAAGAGACCCAGTACTTC. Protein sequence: CSATAPLAGGQETQYF.

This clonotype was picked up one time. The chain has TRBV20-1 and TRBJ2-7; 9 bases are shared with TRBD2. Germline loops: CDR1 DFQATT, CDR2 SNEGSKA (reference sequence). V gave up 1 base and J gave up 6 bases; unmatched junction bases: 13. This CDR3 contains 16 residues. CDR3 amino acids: CSARAGLASQLGEQYF. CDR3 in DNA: TGCAGTGCTAGAGCTGGACTAGCGTCCCAATTGGGCGAGCAGTACTTC.

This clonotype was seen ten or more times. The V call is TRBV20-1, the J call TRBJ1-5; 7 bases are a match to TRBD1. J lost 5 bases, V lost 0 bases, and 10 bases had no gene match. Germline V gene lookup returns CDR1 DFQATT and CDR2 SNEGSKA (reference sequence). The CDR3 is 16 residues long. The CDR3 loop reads CSARDSGQVSHQPQHF. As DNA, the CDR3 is TGCAGTGCTAGAGATAGTGGACAGGTATCACATCAGCCCCAGCATTTT.

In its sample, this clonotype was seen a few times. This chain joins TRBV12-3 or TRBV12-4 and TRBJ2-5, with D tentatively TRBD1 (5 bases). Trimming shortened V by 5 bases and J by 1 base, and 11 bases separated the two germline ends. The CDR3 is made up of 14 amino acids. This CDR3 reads CASSRRQSQETQYF. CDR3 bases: TGTGCCAGCAGTAGGAGACAGTCCCAAGAGACCCAGTACTTC.

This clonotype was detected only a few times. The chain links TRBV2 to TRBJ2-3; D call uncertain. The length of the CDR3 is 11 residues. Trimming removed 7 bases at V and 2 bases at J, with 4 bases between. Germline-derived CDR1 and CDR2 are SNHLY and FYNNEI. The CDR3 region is CASNPTDTQYF. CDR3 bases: TGTGCCAGCAACCCCACAGATACGCAGTATTTT.

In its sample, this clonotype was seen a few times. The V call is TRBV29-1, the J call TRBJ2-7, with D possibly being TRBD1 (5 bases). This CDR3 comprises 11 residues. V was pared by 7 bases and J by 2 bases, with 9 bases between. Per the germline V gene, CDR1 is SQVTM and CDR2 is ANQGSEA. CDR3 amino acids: CSAQGTYEQYF. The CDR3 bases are TGCAGCGCCCAGGGAACCTACGAGCAGTACTTC.

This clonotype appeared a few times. CDR3 in amino acids: CSVPRPFSSDGYTF. The DNA of the CDR3 is TGCAGTGTCCCACGTCCTTTCTCCTCCGATGGCTACACCTTC. This chain uses TRBV20-1 with TRBJ1-2; D is undetermined. Trimming took off 7 bases at V and 6 bases at J, with 21 bases between the two ends. The CDR3 runs to 14 residues. Germline-derived CDR1 and CDR2 are DFQATT and SNEGSKA (reference sequence).

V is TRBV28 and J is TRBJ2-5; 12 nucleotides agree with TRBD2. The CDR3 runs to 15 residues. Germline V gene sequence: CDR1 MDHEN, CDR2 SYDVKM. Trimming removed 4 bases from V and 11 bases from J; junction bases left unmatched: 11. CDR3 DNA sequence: TGTGCCAGCAGTTCTAGCGGGAGGGACTCCTACAAGCAGTACTTC. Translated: CASSSSGRDSYKQYF.

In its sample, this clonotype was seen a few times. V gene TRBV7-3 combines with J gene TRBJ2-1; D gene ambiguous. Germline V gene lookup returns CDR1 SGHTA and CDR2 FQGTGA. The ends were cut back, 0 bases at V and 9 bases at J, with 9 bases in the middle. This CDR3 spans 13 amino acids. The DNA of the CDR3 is TGTGCCAGCAGCTTAACGCCGATTAGTGAGCAGTTCTTC. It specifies CASSLTPISEQFF.

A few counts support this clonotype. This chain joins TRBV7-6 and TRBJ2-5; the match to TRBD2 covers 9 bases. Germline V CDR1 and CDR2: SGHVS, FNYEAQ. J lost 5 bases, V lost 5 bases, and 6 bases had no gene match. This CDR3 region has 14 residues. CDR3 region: CASSPLAGAETQYF. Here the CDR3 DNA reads TGTGCCAGCAGCCCGTTAGCGGGAGCTGAGACCCAGTACTTC. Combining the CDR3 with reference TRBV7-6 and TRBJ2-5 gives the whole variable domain GAGVSQSPRYKVTKRGQDVALRCDPISGHVSLYWYRQALGQGPEFLTYFNYEAQQDKSGLPNDRFSAERPEGSISTLTIQRTEQRDSAMYRCASSPLAGAETQYFGPGTRLLVL.

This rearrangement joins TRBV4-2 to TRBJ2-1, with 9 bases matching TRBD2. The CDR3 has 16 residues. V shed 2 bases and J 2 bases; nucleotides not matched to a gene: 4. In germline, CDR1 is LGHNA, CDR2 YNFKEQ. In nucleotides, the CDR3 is TGTGCCAGCAGCCAATCGAGACTAGCGGCCTACAATGAGCAGTTCTTC. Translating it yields CASSQSRLAAYNEQFF.

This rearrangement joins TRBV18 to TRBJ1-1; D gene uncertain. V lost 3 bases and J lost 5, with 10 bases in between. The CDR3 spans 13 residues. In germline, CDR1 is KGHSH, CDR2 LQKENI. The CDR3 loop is CASSPPSPTEAFF. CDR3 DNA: TGTGCCAGCTCACCTCCGAGCCCGACTGAAGCTTTCTTT.

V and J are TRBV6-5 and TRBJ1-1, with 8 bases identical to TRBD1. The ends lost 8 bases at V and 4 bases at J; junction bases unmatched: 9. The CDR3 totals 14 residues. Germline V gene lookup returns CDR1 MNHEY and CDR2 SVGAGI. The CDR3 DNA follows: TGTGCCAGCGGGCCTGACAGGGGTTTCACTGAAGCTTTCTTT. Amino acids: CASGPDRGFTEAFF.

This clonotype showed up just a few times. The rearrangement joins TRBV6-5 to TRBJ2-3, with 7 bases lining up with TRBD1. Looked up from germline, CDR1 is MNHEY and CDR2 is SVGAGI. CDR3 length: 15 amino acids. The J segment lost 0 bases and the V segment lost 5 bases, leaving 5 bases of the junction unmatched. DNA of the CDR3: TGTGCCAGCAGTAGGGACAGTGCTAGCACAGATACGCAGTATTTT. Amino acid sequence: CASSRDSASTDTQYF.

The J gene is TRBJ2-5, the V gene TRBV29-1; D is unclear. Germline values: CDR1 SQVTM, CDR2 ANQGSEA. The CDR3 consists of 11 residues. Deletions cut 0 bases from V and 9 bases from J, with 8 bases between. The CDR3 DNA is TGCAGCGTTGAAGACCGGGCCCCCCAGTACTTC. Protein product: CSVEDRAPQYF.

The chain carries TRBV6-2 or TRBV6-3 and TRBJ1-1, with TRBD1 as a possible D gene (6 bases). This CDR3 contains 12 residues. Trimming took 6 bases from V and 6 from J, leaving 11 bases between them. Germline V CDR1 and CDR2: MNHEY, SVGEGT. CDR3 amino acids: CASSRRGAEAFF. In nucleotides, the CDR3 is TGTGCCAGCAGCCGCAGGGGAGCTGAAGCTTTCTTT.

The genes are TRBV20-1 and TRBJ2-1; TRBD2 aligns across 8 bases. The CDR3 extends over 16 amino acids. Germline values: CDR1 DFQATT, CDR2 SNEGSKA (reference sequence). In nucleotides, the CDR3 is TGCGGTTGGGTTTGGGCGGGAGGTCGCTCCTACAATGAGCAGTTCTTC. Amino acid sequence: CGWVWAGGRSYNEQFF.

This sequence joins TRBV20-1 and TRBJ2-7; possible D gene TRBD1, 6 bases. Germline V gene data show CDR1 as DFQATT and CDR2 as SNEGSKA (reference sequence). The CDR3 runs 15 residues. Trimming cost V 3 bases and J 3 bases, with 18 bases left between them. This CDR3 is CSAREPRKGVYEQYF. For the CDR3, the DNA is TGCAGTGCTAGGGAACCCCGAAAGGGGGTCTACGAGCAGTACTTC.

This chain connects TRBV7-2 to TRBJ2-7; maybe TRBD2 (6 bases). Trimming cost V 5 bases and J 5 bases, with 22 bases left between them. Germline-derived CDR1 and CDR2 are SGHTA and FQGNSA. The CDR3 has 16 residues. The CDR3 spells CASSNRGSTSPHEQYF. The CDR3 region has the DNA TGTGCCAGCAGCAACCGCGGGTCGACTAGTCCCCACGAGCAGTACTTC.

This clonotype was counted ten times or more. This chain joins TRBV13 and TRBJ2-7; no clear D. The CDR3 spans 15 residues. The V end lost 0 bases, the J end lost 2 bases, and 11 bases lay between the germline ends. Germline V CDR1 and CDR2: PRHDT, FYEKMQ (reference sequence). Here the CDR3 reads CASSLGQAGAYEQYF. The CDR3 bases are TGTGCCAGCAGCTTAGGTCAGGCTGGCGCCTACGAGCAGTACTTC.